These T cell receptor beta chains were read from a single sample in a study of vaccination and CD4 T cells after COVID-19. One entry per CDR3 protein results from TCRdb running MiXCR on the PCR reads. Of about 7,000 distinct CDR3 sequences listed, about 40% are singletons. Their cognate antigens are unknown. The specimen sequenced was CD4+ T cells from blood, cultured in vitro. Receptors were obtained from a human donor in good health. CDR3s include the opening cysteine and the closing phenylalanine or tryptophan. Fields, in order: clone size, V gene, CDR3 length, J gene, D gene, CDR3 protein, CDR3 DNA. The D gene is left open where the match is weak. Size is omitted from some rows. Given values are once, few, many or a class for expanded clones.

-	TRBV20-1	14	TRBJ1-5	-	CSARDRRARQPQHF	TGCAGTGCTAGAGATCGGAGGGCAAGGCAGCCCCAGCATTTT
few	TRBV30	12	TRBJ1-6	TRBD1	CASLYRGLSLHF	TGTGCCTCCCTCTACAGGGGGCTTTCCCTCCACTTT
-	TRBV11-3	15	TRBJ2-1	TRBD2	CASSLVNSGGNEQFF	TGTGCCAGCAGCTTAGTGAATAGCGGGGGAAATGAGCAGTTCTTC
few	TRBV6-1	14	TRBJ2-5	TRBD2	CATQRGALGETQYF	TGTGCCACCCAGCGGGGGGCTTTGGGCGAGACCCAGTACTTC
few	TRBV6-5	19	TRBJ1-5	TRBD1	CASSYPKTRDRDSNQPQHF	TGTGCCAGCAGTTACCCGAAGACTCGGGACAGGGATAGCAATCAGCCCCAGCATTTT
once	TRBV5-8	16	TRBJ1-6	-	CASSLEVSRYNSPLHF	TGTGCCAGCAGCTTGGAGGTATCCCGATATAATTCACCCCTCCACTTT
few	TRBV12-3/TRBV12-4	12	TRBJ1-1	-	CASSLRVTEAFF	TGTGCCAGCAGTTTACGAGTTACTGAAGCTTTCTTT
-	TRBV20-1	16	TRBJ2-6	-	CSAWTESNSGANVLTF	TGCAGTGCTTGGACAGAGTCCAATTCTGGGGCCAACGTCCTGACTTTC
-	TRBV11-2	14	TRBJ2-7	-	CASSPQGGPYEQYF	TGTGCCAGCAGCCCCCAGGGGGGCCCATACGAGCAGTACTTC
-	TRBV28	15	TRBJ1-5	TRBD1	CASSSGQGYYQPQHF	TGTGCCAGCAGTTCGGGACAGGGATATTACCAGCCCCAGCATTTT
-	TRBV7-6	16	TRBJ1-2	-	CASSLRRGTDSPGYTF	TGTGCCAGCAGCCTCCGGAGGGGGACGGACAGTCCAGGCTACACCTTC
-	TRBV15	14	TRBJ2-7	-	CATSRDRGAYEQYF	TGTGCCACCAGCAGAGATCGGGGCGCGTACGAGCAGTACTTC
few	TRBV7-8	13	TRBJ2-7	-	CASSLAAPYEQYF	TGTGCCAGCAGCTTAGCGGCTCCTTACGAGCAGTACTTC
few	TRBV11-1	16	TRBJ2-5	TRBD2	CASSATSGRSQETQYF	TGTGCCAGCAGCGCAACAAGCGGGAGGTCCCAAGAGACCCAGTACTTC
few	TRBV11-3	16	TRBJ2-1	-	CASSPSWGPSYNEQFF	TGTGCCAGCAGCCCTAGTTGGGGACCATCCTACAATGAGCAGTTCTTC
few	TRBV11-2	15	TRBJ2-7	-	CASSLVGGPAYEQYF	TGTGCCAGCAGCTTAGTTGGCGGACCGGCCTACGAGCAGTACTTC
-	TRBV11-2	16	TRBJ1-2	-	CASSHFRQVDNYGYTF	TGTGCCAGCAGCCACTTTCGACAGGTGGATAACTATGGCTACACCTTC
few	TRBV4-3	16	TRBJ1-2	-	CASSQGGGTSNYGYTF	TGCGCCAGCAGCCAAGGCGGGGGGACCTCTAACTATGGCTACACCTTC
-	TRBV6-1	13	TRBJ2-3	-	CASSGVLTDTQYF	TGTGCCAGTAGCGGAGTCCTCACAGATACGCAGTATTTT
few	TRBV6-2/TRBV6-3	14	TRBJ1-1	TRBD1	CASRKTGGGTEAFF	TGTGCCAGCAGAAAAACAGGGGGCGGCACTGAAGCTTTCTTT
-	TRBV4-1	17	TRBJ1-1	-	CASSQVARRRGDTEAFF	TGCGCCAGCAGCCAAGTCGCCCGCCGGCGGGGCGACACTGAAGCTTTCTTT
-	TRBV20-1	14	TRBJ1-5	-	CSARVRPGDQPQHF	TGCAGTGCTAGAGTGAGGCCGGGGGATCAGCCCCAGCATTTT
-	TRBV7-9	14	TRBJ1-5	-	CASSHNGVGQPQHF	TGTGCCAGCAGCCATAATGGGGTGGGTCAGCCCCAGCATTTT
-	TRBV7-2	15	TRBJ1-2	TRBD1	CASSSGQGANYGYTF	TGTGCCAGCAGCAGCGGACAGGGAGCTAACTATGGCTACACCTTC
few	TRBV19	17	TRBJ2-3	TRBD1	CASSIWGRGLNTDTQYF	TGTGCCAGTAGTATATGGGGCAGGGGGCTCAACACAGATACGCAGTATTTT
once	TRBV12-3/TRBV12-4	13	TRBJ1-1	-	CASSFQGSTEAFF	TGTGCCAGCAGTTTCCAGGGGAGCACTGAAGCTTTCTTT
few	TRBV19	14	TRBJ2-7	TRBD1	CASSRGQESIEQYF	TGTGCCAGTAGTCGGGGACAGGAAAGCATCGAGCAGTACTTC
once	TRBV19	17	TRBJ2-6	TRBD2	CASSLAGERSGANVLTF	TGTGCCAGTAGCCTAGCGGGAGAGAGGTCTGGGGCCAACGTCCTGACTTTC
-	TRBV7-9	15	TRBJ2-4	-	CASSLDPGAKNIQYF	TGTGCCAGCAGCCTAGACCCGGGAGCCAAAAACATTCAGTACTTC
once	TRBV6-1	11	TRBJ1-3	-	CASSEAGTIYF	TGTGCCAGCAGTGAAGCGGGCACCATATATTTT
-	TRBV10-1	15	TRBJ2-3	-	CASMGWQRHTDTQYF	TGCGCCAGCATGGGGTGGCAGAGACACACAGATACGCAGTATTTT
-	TRBV27	16	TRBJ2-1	-	CASSLKSAAPYNEQFF	TGTGCCAGCAGTTTAAAGTCGGCGGCGCCCTACAATGAGCAGTTCTTC
few	TRBV28	15	TRBJ1-5	-	CASSLPRASHQPQHF	TGTGCCAGCAGTTTACCCAGGGCGTCCCATCAGCCCCAGCATTTT
few	TRBV27	19	TRBJ1-2	-	CASSFRVEPDGTVNYGYTF	TGTGCCAGCAGTTTCCGAGTTGAACCGGATGGGACGGTAAACTATGGCTACACCTTC
-	TRBV11-2	13	TRBJ1-2	-	CASRDRTAYGYTF	TGTGCCAGCAGAGACAGGACGGCCTATGGCTACACCTTC
-	TRBV20-1	13	TRBJ2-7	TRBD2	CSAEREGAYEQYF	TGCAGTGCTGAGCGGGAGGGAGCCTACGAGCAGTACTTC
few	TRBV6-1	15	TRBJ2-1	-	CASSVLASAFNEQFF	TGTGCCAGCAGTGTGTTGGCTAGCGCCTTCAATGAGCAGTTCTTC
-	TRBV2	15	TRBJ2-7	TRBD2	CASSRLAGSSYEQYF	TGTGCCAGCAGTAGACTAGCGGGAAGCTCCTACGAGCAGTACTTC
few	TRBV7-7	16	TRBJ2-5	TRBD2	CASSLGTSGVWETQYF	TGTGCCAGCAGCTTAGGGACTAGCGGGGTATGGGAGACCCAGTACTTC
-	TRBV6-5	15	TRBJ1-1	-	CASSYGPGARTEAFF	TGTGCCAGCAGTTACGGTCCGGGGGCGAGGACTGAAGCTTTCTTT
-	TRBV4-1	14	TRBJ2-5	-	CASSQDGRGKTQYF	TGCGCCAGCAGCCAAGACGGCAGGGGAAAGACCCAGTACTTC
-	TRBV20-1	14	TRBJ2-3	-	CSAGALANTDTQYF	TGCAGTGCTGGAGCACTAGCAAACACAGATACGCAGTATTTT
once	TRBV20-1	13	TRBJ1-1	TRBD1	CSARRDRNTEAFF	TGCAGTGCTAGAAGGGACAGGAACACTGAAGCTTTCTTT
-	TRBV2	17	TRBJ1-2	TRBD1	CASSETQTGGLDYGYTF	TGTGCCAGCAGTGAAACCCAAACAGGGGGACTTGACTATGGCTACACCTTC
-	TRBV27	16	TRBJ2-2	TRBD2	CASSFGGVRGAGELFF	TGTGCCAGCAGTTTTGGGGGGGTGAGAGGCGCCGGGGAGCTGTTTTTT
-	TRBV11-3	19	TRBJ2-1	-	CASSLVGYGTPSSYNEQFF	TGTGCCAGCAGCTTAGTGGGTTATGGCACCCCCAGCTCCTACAATGAGCAGTTCTTC
few	TRBV11-2	16	TRBJ2-2	TRBD1	CASRPNRGPSTGELFF	TGTGCCAGCAGGCCTAACAGGGGGCCGAGCACCGGGGAGCTGTTTTTT
medium-sized	TRBV30	14	TRBJ2-5	-	CAWSRVGLKETQYF	TGTGCCTGGAGTCGGGTGGGGCTTAAAGAGACCCAGTACTTC
-	TRBV2	12	TRBJ2-5	-	CASSEWEETQYF	TGTGCCAGCAGTGAATGGGAGGAGACCCAGTACTTC
-	TRBV6-1	13	TRBJ2-4	TRBD1	CASSPDREDIQYF	TGTGCCAGCAGCCCCGACAGGGAAGACATTCAGTACTTC